The 28 T cell receptor beta chains below come from one sample, sequenced in a study of PD-L1 blockade in urothelial cancer. Using immunoSEQ multiplex PCR, the repertoire was profiled, and TCRdb retains in-frame clones only, with some absent. The table has roughly 87,000 clones, 70% to 90% seen once. Time point of the sample: pretreatment peripheral blood. The specimen was PBMCs, collected around atezolizumab (anti-PD-L1) treatment. Receptor source: a woman of 80 years or more with urothelial cancer.

This clone was detected only once. V gene TRBV27 combines with J gene TRBJ2-1, with 10 bases aligning to TRBD2. The V and J ends lost 7 bases and 10 bases, in that order; junction bases with no gene match: 13. Germline V CDR1 and CDR2: MNHEY, SMNVEV (reference sequence). The CDR3 consists of 15 residues. CDR3 protein: CASTDLAGGSKEQFF. The CDR3 DNA reads as TGTGCCAGCACCGACTTAGCGGGAGGCTCAAAGGAGCAGTTCTTC.

This chain links TRBV27 with TRBJ2-3; no firm D call. Germline V gene sequence: CDR1 MNHEY, CDR2 SMNVEV (reference sequence). The V gene lost 6 bases and the J gene lost 0 bases, with 4 bases spanning the gap. This CDR3 spans 12 amino acids. CDR3 bases: TGTGCCAGCAGACTAAGCACAGATACGCAGTATTTT. It codes for CASRLSTDTQYF.

V and J are TRBV4-1 and TRBJ2-1; D not resolved. The CDR3 extends over 14 amino acids. The V gene lost 1 base and the J gene lost 9 bases, with 13 bases spanning the gap. CDR1 is MGHRA, CDR2 YSYEKL, per germline. The CDR3 is CASSQGFTLGEQFF. The CDR3 nucleotides read TGCGCCAGCAGCCAAGGTTTCACCCTCGGTGAGCAGTTCTTC.

This chain links TRBV28 with TRBJ1-4, with D maybe TRBD1 (5 bases). This CDR3 is 15 amino acids long. The germline gives CDR1 MDHEN, CDR2 SYDVKM. With 7 bases removed from V and 1 base from J, the gap between germline ends came to 13 bases. The CDR3 loop reads CASKPGGGTNEKLFF. The CDR3 DNA is TGTGCCAGCAAGCCGGGCGGGGGAACTAATGAAAAACTGTTTTTT.

V usage is TRBV15 and J usage is TRBJ1-4; D is undetermined. The V end lost 9 bases, the J end lost 3 bases, and 11 bases lay between the germline ends. Germline V gene sequence: CDR1 LNHNV, CDR2 YYDKDF (reference sequence). The CDR3 spans 13 residues. The CDR3: CATSVKSNEKLFF. CDR3 DNA sequence: TGTGCCACATCGGTGAAATCTAATGAAAAACTGTTTTTT.

Notes on this clone: Other DNA sequences of this sample code for an identical CDR3. The rearrangement uses TRBV5-1 and TRBJ1-1, with TRBD1 matching 7 bases. The V and J ends lost 4 bases and 1 base, in that order; junction bases with no gene match: 4. Germline assignment: CDR1 SGHRS and CDR2 YFSETQ. The CDR3 runs 14 residues. The CDR3, as DNA: TGCGCCAGCAGCCTAAGACAGGGGAACACTGAAGCTTTCTTT. This gives the protein CASSLRQGNTEAFF.

The chain recombines TRBV6-1 with TRBJ2-7; D gene ambiguous. This CDR3 contains 15 residues. CDR1 and CDR2 (germline): MNHNS, SASEGT. V was pared by 3 bases and J by 3 bases, with 15 bases between. This chain's CDR3 is CASSETLAPNYEQYF. CDR3 sequence (DNA): TGTGCCAGCAGTGAGACTTTGGCTCCCAACTACGAGCAGTACTTC.

The chain is built from TRBV18 and TRBJ1-5; D is undetermined. Between the trimmed V and J ends, which lost 3 bases and 4 bases, there was a span of 10 bases. The CDR3 runs 14 residues. CDR1 KGHSH and CDR2 LQKENI come from the germline V gene. The CDR3 region has the DNA TGTGCCAGCTCACCGAACAGTGGGAATCAGCCCCAGCATTTT. Translating it yields CASSPNSGNQPQHF. The variable domain in full, with the rest retrieved from reference TRBV18 and TRBJ1-5, is NAGVMQNPRHLVRRRGQEARLRCSPMKGHSHVYWYRQLPEEGLKFMVYLQKENIIDESGMPKERFSAEFPKEGPSILRIQQVVRGDSAAYFCASSPNSGNQPQHFGDGTRLSIL.

This clone appeared a single time. The CDR3 loop is CASSVGIAGEIEQFF. Here the CDR3 DNA reads TGTGCCAGCAGCGTAGGAATAGCGGGAGAAATTGAGCAGTTCTTC. The chain joins TRBV9 to TRBJ2-1; 9 bases are a match to TRBD2. The CDR3 covers 15 residues. After removal of 0 bases from V and 9 bases from J, the junction contained 7 bases not matched to a gene. The germline V gene encodes CDR1 SGDLS and CDR2 YYNGEE. The whole variable domain, filled in from reference TRBV9 and TRBJ2-1, reads DSGVTQTPKHLITATGQRVTLRCSPRSGDLSVYWYQQSLDQGLQFLIQYYNGEERAKGNILERFSAQQFPDLHSELNLSSLELGDSALYFCASSVGIAGEIEQFFGPGTRLTVL.

The rearrangement joins TRBV2 to TRBJ2-1, with unresolved D. V lost 2 bases and J 6 bases, leaving 11 bases between the germline ends. The germline V gene has CDR1 SNHLY and CDR2 FYNNEI. The CDR3 extends over 14 amino acids. CDR3 loop: CASSELQTINEQFF. The CDR3 coding sequence is TGTGCCAGCAGTGAACTACAGACCATCAATGAGCAGTTCTTC.

Only a few counts were recorded for this clone. The chain joins TRBV28 to TRBJ2-2; the match to TRBD1 covers 8 bases. The ends lost 6 bases at V and 5 bases at J; junction bases unmatched: 5. Germline CDR1 is MDHEN and CDR2 is SYDVKM. The length of the CDR3 is 14 residues. DNA for the CDR3: TGTGCCAGCAGGCCGGGACAGGCAACCGGGGAGCTGTTTTTT. It translates to CASRPGQATGELFF.

J is TRBJ1-1 and V is TRBV5-1, with 7 positions matching TRBD1. The CDR3 runs to 18 residues. Germline CDR1 and CDR2: SGHRS and YFSETQ. Germline trimming cut 0 bases from V and 2 bases from J; bases unmatched to any gene: 13. This CDR3 is CASSLEKYPGQQNTEAFF. The CDR3 bases are TGCGCCAGCAGCTTGGAGAAGTATCCGGGACAGCAAAACACTGAAGCTTTCTTT.

The J gene is TRBJ2-2, the V gene TRBV27; 7 bases align to TRBD2. Unmatched junction bases numbered 13, after V lost 6 bases and J lost 6 bases. This CDR3 has 16 amino acids. Germline values: CDR1 MNHEY, CDR2 SMNVEV (reference sequence). The CDR3 reads CASSLGVGGRAGELFF. In DNA, the CDR3 is TGTGCCAGCAGCCTTGGGGTTGGCGGGAGAGCCGGGGAGCTGTTTTTT.

The V call is TRBV11-2, the J call TRBJ2-1, with D possibly matching TRBD2 (5 bases). The CDR3 is made up of 16 amino acids. Deletions cut 0 bases from V and 3 bases from J, with 12 bases between. Germline CDR1 reads SGHAT; CDR2 reads FQNNGV. The DNA of the CDR3 is TGTGCCAGCAGCTTAGATGCTACACGGGGCTACAATGAGCAGTTCTTC. It yields the protein CASSLDATRGYNEQFF.

This rearrangement joins TRBV9 to TRBJ2-1; 8 bases map to TRBD1. The CDR3 has 17 residues. Germline V lookup: CDR1 SGDLS, CDR2 YYNGEE. Trimming at V came to 0 bases and at J to 3 bases, leaving 8 bases not matched to a gene. CDR3 nucleotides: TGTGCCAGCAGCGTAGCTCCGGCAGGGGGCCTCTACAATGAGCAGTTCTTC. Its translation is CASSVAPAGGLYNEQFF.

This clone is a singleton in its sample. This chain uses TRBV14 with TRBJ2-5, with 13 bases fitting TRBD2. This CDR3 spans 17 amino acids. V shed 4 bases and J 2 bases; nucleotides not matched to a gene: 7. The V gene's germline CDR1 is SGHDN and CDR2 FVKESK. CDR3 bases: TGTGCCAGCAGCCTGTCTGCGGGACTAGCGGGGCAAGAGACCCAGTACTTC. Translating gives CASSLSAGLAGQETQYF.

The chain has TRBV5-1 and TRBJ2-3; the match to TRBD2 covers 14 bases. V was clipped by 0 bases and J by 2 bases; unmatched bases: 11. This CDR3 comprises 20 residues. Germline V gene data show CDR1 as SGHRS and CDR2 as YFSETQ. In DNA, the CDR3 is TGCGCCAGCAGCTTGGCCGGGACTAGCGGGAGACTTTCCCACACAGATACGCAGTATTTT. Protein product: CASSLAGTSGRLSHTDTQYF. Supplemented by reference TRBV5-1 and TRBJ2-3, the full variable domain reads KAGVTQTPRYLIKTRGQQVTLSCSPISGHRSVSWYQQTPGQGLQFLFEYFSETQRNKGNFPGRFSGRQFSNSRSEMNVSTLELGDSALYLCASSLAGTSGRLSHTDTQYFGPGTRLTVL.

V is TRBV4-2 and J is TRBJ1-2; no reliable D call. Germline V gene lookup returns CDR1 LGHNA and CDR2 YNFKEQ. This CDR3 contains 14 residues. V lost 1 base, J lost 5 bases, and 11 bases lay in between. The CDR3 nucleotides read TGTGCCAGCAGCCAAGCGGAGGTGAGATATGGCTACACCTTC. Its translation is CASSQAEVRYGYTF.

This sequence joins TRBV30 and TRBJ2-7, with unresolved D. The CDR3 covers 11 residues. Trimming removed 5 bases from V and 2 bases from J, with 7 bases in between. Germline V lookup: CDR1 GTSNPN, CDR2 SVGIG (reference sequence). CDR3 coding DNA: TGTGCCTGGGGAGAGACCTACGAGCAGTACTTC. Protein product: CAWGETYEQYF. The full variable domain, in which reference TRBV30 and TRBJ2-7 provide the parts outside the CDR3, is SQTIHQWPATLVQPVGSPLSLECTVEGTSNPNLYWYRQAAGRGLQLLFYSVGIGQISSEVPQNLSASRPQDRQFILSSKKLLLSDSGFYLCAWGETYEQYFGPGTRLTVT.

J is TRBJ2-7 and V is TRBV7-9, with a possible D match to TRBD1 (5 bases). The germline CDR1 and CDR2 sequences are SEHNR and FQNEAQ (reference sequence). The ends were cut back, 2 bases at V and 0 bases at J, with 20 bases in the middle. The CDR3 length is 18 residues. The CDR3 region has the DNA TGTGCCAGCAGCTTACGGACACCCTCGAGTGTAAGCTCCTACGAGCAGTACTTC. Its protein is CASSLRTPSSVSSYEQYF.

J is TRBJ2-3 and V is TRBV7-6; D possibly corresponds to TRBD2 (5 bases). This CDR3 region has 13 residues. Trimming left V 5 bases short and J 2 bases short, with 8 bases between. CDR1 is SGHVS, CDR2 FNYEAQ, per germline. CDR3 nucleotide sequence: TGTGCCAGCAGCCAGAGGGTCACAGATACGCAGTATTTT. Translation gives CASSQRVTDTQYF.

This chain joins TRBV10-3 and TRBJ2-5; D uncertain. Germline assignment: CDR1 ENHRY and CDR2 SYGVKD. The CDR3 runs to 15 residues. Between the trimmed V and J ends, which lost 6 bases and 2 bases, there was a span of 16 bases. DNA of the CDR3: TGTGCCATCAGAGATCCATCACTTATACAAGAGACCCAGTACTTC. Protein sequence: CAIRDPSLIQETQYF.

J is TRBJ1-1 and V is TRBV6-6; D not certain. Germline CDR1 MNHNY, CDR2 SVGAGI (reference sequence). The CDR3 extends over 15 amino acids. V shed 5 bases and J shed 0 bases, with 13 bases lying between them. The CDR3 DNA reads as TGTGCCAGCAGTCCCGAAGGGAGGGTGAACACTGAAGCTTTCTTT. Amino acids: CASSPEGRVNTEAFF.

This chain uses TRBV11-2 with TRBJ1-1; 7 bases agree with TRBD1. V was pared by 4 bases and J by 2 bases, with 4 bases of the junction left unmatched. This CDR3 spans 14 amino acids. Germline V gene data show CDR1 as SGHAT and CDR2 as FQNNGV. The CDR3 bases are TGTGCCAGCAGCTGGGGACAGAGCAACACTGAAGCTTTCTTT. Protein: CASSWGQSNTEAFF. The entire variable domain, with the rest obtained from reference TRBV11-2 and TRBJ1-1, is as follows: EAGVAQSPRYKIIEKRQSVAFWCNPISGHATLYWYQQILGQGPKLLIQFQNNGVVDDSQLPKDRFSAERLKGVDSTLKIQPAKLEDSAVYLCASSWGQSNTEAFFGQGTRLTVV.

The chain carries TRBV7-3 and TRBJ2-1; 9 bases are shared with TRBD2. The CDR3 totals 15 residues. Trimming at V came to 8 bases and at J to 4 bases, leaving 9 bases not matched to a gene. Germline CDR1 reads SGHTA; CDR2 reads FQGTGA. This CDR3 is CASSAGGRGYNEQFF. The CDR3 DNA sequence: TGTGCCAGCTCAGCGGGAGGCCGTGGTTACAATGAGCAGTTCTTC.

The rearrangement joins TRBV6-6 to TRBJ1-1, with D possibly being TRBD1 (6 bases). The CDR3 consists of 15 residues. Trimming shortened V by 5 bases and J by 4 bases, and 17 bases separated the two germline ends. Germline lookup yields CDR1 MNHNY and CDR2 SVGAGI (reference sequence). CDR3: CASSLTGSLSTEAFF. As DNA, the CDR3 is TGTGCCAGCAGTCTTACAGGGTCTTTGAGCACTGAAGCTTTCTTT.

The gene calls are TRBV28 and TRBJ2-1; D might be TRBD2 (5 bases). The CDR3 totals 14 residues. V was trimmed by 7 bases and J by 3 bases, leaving 13 bases between them. CDR1 and CDR2 (germline): MDHEN, SYDVKM. CDR3 DNA sequence: TGTGCCAGCATGGCGAGCGGAATCTACAATGAGCAGTTCTTC. Amino acids: CASMASGIYNEQFF.

This clone was recorded a few times. Written as DNA, the CDR3 is TGTGCCAGCAGCTCAAACGTGCAGCCAAGAGGGGGCTACACCTTC. This encodes CASSSNVQPRGGYTF. The chain couples TRBV14 to TRBJ1-2, with D unclear. The germline V gene encodes CDR1 SGHDN and CDR2 FVKESK. Trimming stripped 5 bases from V and 8 bases from J, with 21 bases between. The CDR3 loop spans 15 amino acids.